This paragraph reports one T cell receptor beta chain. Its antigen is not known. The sample originates from a study of T cells after posttransplantation cyclophosphamide. General observations from the study: Later post-transplant blood repertoires were often dominated by donor CD8+ memory clones. Recipient CMV seropositivity and CMV reactivation strongly tracked TRB clonality. Skin or GI-infiltrating T cells shared few TRB sequences with blood.

Here immunoSEQ multiplex PCR was the method, and the copy in TCRdb shows in-frame clones only, minus some. The sample records tens of thousands of clones, around nine tenths being singletons. The V segment lost 4 bases and the J segment 5 bases; nucleotides outside the gene matches: 8. The germline V gene encodes CDR1 SGHNT and CDR2 YYREEE (reference sequence). This CDR3 comprises 15 residues. Sample: PBMCs. The receptor's source is a woman between 45 and 65 years old in good health and a related stem cell transplant donor. The gene calls are TRBV5-4 and TRBJ1-2; 10 nucleotides align to TRBD1. DNA of the CDR3: TGTGCCAGCAGCCCTCCCGGGACAGGGGTTTATGGCTACACCTTC. Translating gives CASSPPGTGVYGYTF.